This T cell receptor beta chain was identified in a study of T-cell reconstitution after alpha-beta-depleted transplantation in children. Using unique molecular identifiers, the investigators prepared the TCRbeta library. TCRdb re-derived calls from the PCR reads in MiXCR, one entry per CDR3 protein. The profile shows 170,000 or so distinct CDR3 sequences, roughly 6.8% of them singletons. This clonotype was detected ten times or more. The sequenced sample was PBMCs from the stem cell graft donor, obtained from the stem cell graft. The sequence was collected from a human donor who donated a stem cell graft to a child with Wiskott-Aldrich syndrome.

The CDR3 protein is CASSLSGLAGVSLYEQYF. The DNA for the CDR3 is TGTGCCAGCAGCTTGTCGGGACTAGCGGGAGTTTCGCTCTACGAGCAGTACTTC. V is TRBV5-5 and J is TRBJ2-7; 14 bases line up with TRBD2. V lost 1 base, J lost 3 bases, and 9 bases stayed unmatched. The germline V gene has CDR1 SGHKS and CDR2 YYEKEE (reference sequence). The CDR3 spans 18 residues. Variable domain in full (rest from reference TRBV5-5 and TRBJ2-7): DAGVTQSPTHLIKTRGQQVTLRCSPISGHKSVSWYQQVLGQGPQFIFQYYEKEERGRGNFPDRFSARQFPNYSSELNVNALLLGDSALYLCASSLSGLAGVSLYEQYFGPGTRLTVT.